The 14 T cell receptor beta chains presented below share a single source sample, sequenced in a study of Graves' ophthalmopathy and Graves' hyperthyroidism. For repertoire sequencing, the TCR beta CDR3 regions were amplified from RNA transcripts. RT-PCR in the first round used HTBI primers; a second-round multiplex PCR followed. TCRdb reanalysed the multiplex PCR reads using MiXCR and keeps one entry per CDR3 protein. The data hold about 480,000 distinct CDR3 sequences, with approximately 15% observed a single time. The specimen was blood. These receptors were taken from a woman aged 25-40 years with Graves' ophthalmopathy.

This clonotype was seen many times. This chain uses TRBV6-5 with TRBJ2-2; the D is unclear. The V and J ends lost 2 bases and 7 bases respectively, with 2 bases between them. The CDR3 consists of 11 residues. Germline CDR1 is MNHEY and CDR2 is SVGAGI. This chain's CDR3 is CASSYGGELFF. As DNA, the CDR3 is TGTGCCAGCAGTTACGGCGGGGAGCTGTTTTTT.

This clonotype was recorded at least ten times. CDR3 amino acids: CASSLIGQRYGYTF. CDR3 coding DNA: TGCGCCAGCAGCTTGATAGGTCAGAGATATGGCTACACCTTC. V and J are TRBV5-1 and TRBJ1-2; D gene ambiguous. The CDR3 covers 14 residues. CDR1 and CDR2 (germline): SGHRS, YFSETQ. V dropped 1 base and J dropped 5 bases, with 12 bases sitting between them.

This clonotype was detected ten times or more. Written as DNA, the CDR3 is TGCAGTGCTAGGGGTCATGGGAACATTCAGTACTTC. Its protein is CSARGHGNIQYF. The chain carries TRBV20-1 and TRBJ2-4; D is uncertain. V dropped 3 bases and J dropped 7 bases, with 10 bases sitting between them. This CDR3 contains 12 residues. CDR1 is DFQATT, CDR2 SNEGSKA, per germline (reference sequence).

The sample holds a few counts of this clonotype. This chain joins TRBV25-1 and TRBJ2-2; 8 nucleotides match TRBD2. The CDR3 consists of 16 residues. Germline V gene lookup returns CDR1 MGHDK and CDR2 SYGVNS. Trimming cost V 4 bases and J 0 bases; bases outside gene matches: 4. The CDR3 DNA is TGTGCCAGCAGTGTCCGGGGGGGCGCGAACACCGGGGAGCTGTTTTTT. It translates to CASSVRGGANTGELFF.

The V call is TRBV4-1, the J call TRBJ2-5; a weak D match, TRBD2 (5 bases). The germline V gene has CDR1 MGHRA and CDR2 YSYEKL. The CDR3 spans 15 residues. The V end was cut by 4 bases, the J end by 5 bases, with 17 bases between. CDR3 coding DNA: TGCGCCAGCAGCCCCTGGGGAGCGGAGAAGGAGACCCAGTACTTC. Protein product: CASSPWGAEKETQYF.

This clonotype was recorded many times. The rearrangement links TRBV2 to TRBJ1-5; no clear D. The CDR3 is 13 amino acids. Trimming stripped 4 bases from V and 3 bases from J, with 7 bases between. From germline, CDR1 is SNHLY and CDR2 FYNNEI. DNA for the CDR3: TGTGCCAGCAGTGTCGAGACCAATCAGCCCCAGCATTTT. Its protein is CASSVETNQPQHF.

This clonotype has at least ten counts. The chain employs TRBV6-5 and TRBJ1-1, with D possibly matching TRBD1 (5 bases). The V gene's germline CDR1 is MNHEY and CDR2 SVGAGI. V gave up 10 bases and J gave up 3 bases, with 15 bases separating them. The length of the CDR3 is 13 residues. For the CDR3, the DNA is TGTGCCAACTCCTTGGGGGGTGACACTGAAGCTTTCTTT. Protein product: CANSLGGDTEAFF.

The table lists this clonotype with many counts. This chain joins TRBV6-1 and TRBJ1-2; TRBD1 aligns across 7 bases. In germline, CDR1 is MNHNS, CDR2 SASEGT. J lost 7 bases, V lost 7 bases, and 6 bases had no gene match. The CDR3 runs 12 residues. The CDR3 bases are TGTGCCAGCACCCAGGGGGACGGTGGCTACACCTTC. Translating it yields CASTQGDGGYTF.

At least ten counts were recorded for this clonotype. The rearrangement links TRBV24-1 to TRBJ2-7; 9 nucleotides line up with TRBD1. There are 15 residues in the CDR3. In germline, CDR1 is KGHDR, CDR2 SFDVKD. Losses at the gene ends were 1 base for V and 5 bases for J; bases not matched to a gene: 5. The CDR3 reads CATSDFGTGSNEQYF. CDR3 nucleotide sequence: TGTGCCACCAGTGATTTTGGGACAGGGTCCAACGAGCAGTACTTC.

Ten or more counts support this clonotype. The genes are TRBV12-3 or TRBV12-4 and TRBJ2-7; D might be TRBD2 (6 bases). The CDR3 spans 13 residues. The CDR3 sequence is CATTRGSTHEQYF. DNA for the CDR3: TGTGCAACAACACGGGGGTCGACGCACGAGCAGTACTTC.

This clonotype was seen ten or more times. The V call is TRBV6-5, the J call TRBJ2-7, with 9 bases aligning to TRBD2. The length of the CDR3 is 15 residues. The V segment lost 3 bases and the J segment 1 base; nucleotides outside the gene matches: 4. Germline CDR1 reads MNHEY; CDR2 reads SVGAGI. The CDR3 nucleotides read TGTGCCAGCAGTTATAGGGCGGGAGGGTCCTACGAGCAGTACTTC. Its translation: CASSYRAGGSYEQYF.

This clonotype was seen at least ten times. One end of the junction fails to match germline, which may point to a read error. The V gene is TRBV5-1, the J gene TRBJ2-7; 9 nucleotides align to TRBD2. CDR1 SGHRS and CDR2 YFSETQ come from the germline V gene. The CDR3 extends over 20 amino acids. CDR3 nucleotide sequence: TGTGCCAGCAGCTTGTCCCCTCCTCGAAGCGGGCGGGAGGGCCCCTACGAGCAGTACTTC. Amino acids: CASSLSPPRSGREGPYEQYF.

The sample holds many counts of this clonotype. The CDR3 spells CASSSRVRGRDGYTF. CDR3 DNA: TGTGCCAGCAGTTCCCGGGTCAGGGGAAGGGATGGCTACACCTTC. The rearrangement joins TRBV6-5 to TRBJ1-2, with TRBD1 as a possible D gene (6 bases). Trimming shortened V by 4 bases and J by 6 bases, and 18 bases separated the two germline ends. The CDR3 sequence is 15 residues long. Germline V gene data show CDR1 as MNHEY and CDR2 as SVGAGI.

Ten or more counts support this clonotype. This chain links TRBV20-1 with TRBJ1-1, with D possibly TRBD1 on 5 matching bases. CDR3 size: 17 residues. V was clipped by 1 base and J by 5 bases, with 23 bases between them. From germline, CDR1 is DFQATT and CDR2 SNEGSKA (reference sequence). The CDR3 loop reads CSARAPRQIRLGTEAFF. The CDR3 coding sequence is TGCAGTGCTAGAGCACCCCGACAGATCCGATTAGGTACTGAAGCTTTCTTT.